The entry below gives a single T cell receptor beta chain sequence along with its context. These data come from a study of beta chain features in type 1 diabetes. Investigators reverse transcribed all isolated RNA, so they sequenced expressed TCRB transcripts. Assay: immunoSEQ multiplex PCR; the TCRdb copy retains only in-frame clones and omits some. The data contain about 220,000 clones, under 13% of them singletons. This CDR3 is 13 amino acids long. V lost 4 bases, J lost 4 bases, and 10 bases lay in between. Germline assignment: CDR1 MGHDK and CDR2 SYGVNS. The chain employs TRBV25-1 and TRBJ1-1; no definite D call. The sample taken for sequencing was central memory CD4+ T cells from blood. The sequence was collected from a man in his late teens or twenties in good health. CDR3 DNA: TGTGCCAGCAGTGCCCCCCTCCTCACTGAAGCTTTCTTT. Translation: CASSAPLLTEAFF.